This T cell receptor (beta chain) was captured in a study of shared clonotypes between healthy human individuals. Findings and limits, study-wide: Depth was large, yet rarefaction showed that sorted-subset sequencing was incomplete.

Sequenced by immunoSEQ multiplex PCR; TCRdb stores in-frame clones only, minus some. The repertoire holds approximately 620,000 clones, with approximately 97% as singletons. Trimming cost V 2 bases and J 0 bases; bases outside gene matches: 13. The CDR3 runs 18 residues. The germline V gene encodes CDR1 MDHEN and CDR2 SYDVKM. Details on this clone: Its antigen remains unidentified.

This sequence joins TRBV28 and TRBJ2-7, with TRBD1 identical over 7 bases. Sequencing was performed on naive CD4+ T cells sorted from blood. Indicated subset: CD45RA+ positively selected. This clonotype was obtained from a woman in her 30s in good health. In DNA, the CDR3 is TGTGCCAGCAGTTTAAGTACAGGGGACAGTGCTTTCTCCTACGAGCAGTACTTC. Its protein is CASSLSTGDSAFSYEQYF.